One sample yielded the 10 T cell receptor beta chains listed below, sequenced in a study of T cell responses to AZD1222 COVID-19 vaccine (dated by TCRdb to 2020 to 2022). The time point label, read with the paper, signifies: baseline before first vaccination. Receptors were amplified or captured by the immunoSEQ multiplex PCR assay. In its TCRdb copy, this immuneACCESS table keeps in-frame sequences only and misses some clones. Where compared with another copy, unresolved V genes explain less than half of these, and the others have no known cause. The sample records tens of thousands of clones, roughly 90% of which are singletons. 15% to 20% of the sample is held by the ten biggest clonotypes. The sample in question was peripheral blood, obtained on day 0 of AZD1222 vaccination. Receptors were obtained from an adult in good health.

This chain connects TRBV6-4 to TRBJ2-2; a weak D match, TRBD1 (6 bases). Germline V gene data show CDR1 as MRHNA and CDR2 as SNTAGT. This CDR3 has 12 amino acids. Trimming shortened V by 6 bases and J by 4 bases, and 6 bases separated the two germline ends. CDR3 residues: CASRDSTGELFF. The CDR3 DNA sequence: TGTGCCAGCAGGGACAGCACCGGGGAGCTGTTTTTT.

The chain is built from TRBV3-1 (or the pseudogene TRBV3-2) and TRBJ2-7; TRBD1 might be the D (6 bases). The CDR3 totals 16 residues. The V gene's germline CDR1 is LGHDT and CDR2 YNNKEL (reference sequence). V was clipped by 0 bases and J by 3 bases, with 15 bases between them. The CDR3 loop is CASSQDQGLRDYEQYF. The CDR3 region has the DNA TGTGCCAGCAGCCAAGATCAGGGGCTGAGGGACTACGAGCAGTACTTC.

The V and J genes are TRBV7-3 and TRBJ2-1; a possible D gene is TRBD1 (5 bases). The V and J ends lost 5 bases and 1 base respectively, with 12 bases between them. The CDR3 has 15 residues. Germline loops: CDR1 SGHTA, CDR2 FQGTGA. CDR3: CASSTGAGSYNEQFF. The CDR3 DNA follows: TGTGCCAGCAGCACAGGCGCAGGGTCCTACAATGAGCAGTTCTTC.

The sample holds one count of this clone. CDR3 region: CASSQARDGYTF. DNA of the CDR3: TGTGCCAGCAGCCAAGCCAGAGATGGCTACACCTTC. This chain joins TRBV3-1 (or the pseudogene TRBV3-2) and TRBJ1-2; no clear D. Trimming removed 1 base from V and 6 bases from J, with 6 bases in between. Germline CDR1 is LGHDT and CDR2 is YNNKEL (reference sequence). The length of the CDR3 is 12 residues.

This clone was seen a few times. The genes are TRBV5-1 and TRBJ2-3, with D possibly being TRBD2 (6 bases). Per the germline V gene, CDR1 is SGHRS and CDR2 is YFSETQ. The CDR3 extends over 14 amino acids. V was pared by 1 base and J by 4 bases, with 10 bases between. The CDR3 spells CASSLSGVADTQYF. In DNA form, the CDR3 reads TGCGCCAGCAGCTTGTCGGGGGTAGCAGATACGCAGTATTTT.

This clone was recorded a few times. CDR3 region: CASSLEETQYF. CDR3 bases: TGCGCCAGCAGCTTGGAAGAGACCCAGTACTTC. This rearrangement joins TRBV5-1 to TRBJ2-5; D is unclear. Trimming removed 0 bases from V and 3 bases from J, with 0 bases in between. The CDR3 extends over 11 amino acids. Germline V lookup: CDR1 SGHRS, CDR2 YFSETQ.

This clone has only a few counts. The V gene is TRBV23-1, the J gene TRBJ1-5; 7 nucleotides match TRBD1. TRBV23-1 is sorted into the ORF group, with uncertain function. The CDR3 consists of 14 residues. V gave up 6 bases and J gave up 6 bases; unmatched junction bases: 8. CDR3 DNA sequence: TGCGCCAGCAGGAGATCAGGGGGGTTTCAGCCCCAGCATTTT. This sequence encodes CASRRSGGFQPQHF.

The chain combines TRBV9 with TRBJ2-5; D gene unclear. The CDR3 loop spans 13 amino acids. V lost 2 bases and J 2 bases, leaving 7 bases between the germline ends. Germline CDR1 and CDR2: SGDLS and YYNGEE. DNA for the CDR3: TGTGCCAGCAGCGTGACCACTCAAGAGACCCAGTACTTC. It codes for CASSVTTQETQYF.

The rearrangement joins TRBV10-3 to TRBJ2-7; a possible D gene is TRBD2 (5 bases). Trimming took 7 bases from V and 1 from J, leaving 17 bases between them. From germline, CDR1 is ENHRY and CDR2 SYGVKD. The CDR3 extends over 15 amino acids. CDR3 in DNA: TGTGCCATCAAAGGAGGAGCGGCCAGTTCCTACGAGCAGTACTTC. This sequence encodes CAIKGGAASSYEQYF.

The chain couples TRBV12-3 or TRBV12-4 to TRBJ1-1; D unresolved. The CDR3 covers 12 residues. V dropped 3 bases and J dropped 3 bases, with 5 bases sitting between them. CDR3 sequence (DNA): TGTGCCAGCAGTTTCACTGACACTGAAGCTTTCTTT. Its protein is CASSFTDTEAFF.